Listed here are 20 T cell receptor beta chains from one sample, sequenced in a study of beta chain features in type 1 diabetes. Their target antigens are unknown. The study, taken as a whole, reports: Shorter TCRB CDR3s, moderately but significantly so, were found in Type 1 diabetes patients in all four CD4+ subsets.

Expressed TCRB transcripts were sequenced because the isolated RNA had all been reverse transcribed beforehand. Generated by immunoSEQ multiplex PCR, the TCRdb table keeps only in-frame clones and is missing some. Among more than 250,000 clones listed, around 15% were seen once. Sequenced sample: naive CD4+ T cells from blood. These receptors were collected from a man aged 30-40 years with type 1 diabetes.

The table lists this clone with a few counts. The chain couples TRBV4-1 to TRBJ2-5, with 14 bases that match TRBD2. V lost 4 bases and J lost 5; bases outside the gene matches: 6. Germline CDR1 is MGHRA and CDR2 is YSYEKL. The CDR3 is 16 residues long. The CDR3 sequence is CASSRGLAGARETQYF. The CDR3 nucleotides read TGCGCCAGCAGCCGGGGACTAGCGGGAGCTCGGGAGACCCAGTACTTC.

This clone was counted between two and nine times. The V call is TRBV11-2, the J call TRBJ2-7, with 8 bases matching TRBD1. The length of the CDR3 is 15 residues. V was pared by 5 bases and J by 6 bases, with 12 bases of the junction left unmatched. The germline V gene has CDR1 SGHAT and CDR2 FQNNGV. Written as DNA, the CDR3 is TGTGCCAGCAGCCCACCTCAGGGGGCAAAGGGCGAGCAGTACTTC. It yields the protein CASSPPQGAKGEQYF. Full variable domain (outside the CDR3, taken from reference TRBV11-2 and TRBJ2-7): EAGVAQSPRYKIIEKRQSVAFWCNPISGHATLYWYQQILGQGPKLLIQFQNNGVVDDSQLPKDRFSAERLKGVDSTLKIQPAKLEDSAVYLCASSPPQGAKGEQYFGPGTRLTVT.

CDR3: CASSVEPIGETQYF. DNA of the CDR3: TGTGCCAGCAGCGTAGAACCAATCGGGGAGACCCAGTACTTC. The V call is TRBV9, the J call TRBJ2-5; D unclear. The V end lost 0 bases, the J end lost 5 bases, and 11 bases lay between the germline ends. CDR3 size: 14 residues. The germline CDR1 and CDR2 sequences are SGDLS and YYNGEE.

The chain carries TRBV29-1 and TRBJ1-2, with D hard to call. The germline CDR1 and CDR2 sequences are SQVTM and ANQGSEA. This CDR3 contains 13 residues. V lost 2 bases, J lost 4 bases, and 11 bases lay in between. CDR3 nucleotides: TGCAGCGTTGAATCGGGAGTGGGCTATGGCTACACCTTC. This gives the protein CSVESGVGYGYTF.

The chain recombines TRBV9 with TRBJ2-2; TRBD2 aligns across 10 bases. The length of the CDR3 is 16 residues. The V gene end was trimmed by 1 base and the J gene end by 1 base; junction bases not matched to a gene: 1. Germline lookup yields CDR1 SGDLS and CDR2 YYNGEE. CDR3 residues: CASSVRTSGNTGELFF. The CDR3 DNA reads TGTGCCAGCAGCGTAAGGACTAGCGGGAACACCGGGGAGCTGTTTTTT.

This chain's CDR3 is CASSPGQGPNTEAFF. CDR3 bases: TGCGCCAGCAGCCCGGGACAGGGTCCGAACACTGAAGCTTTCTTT. The chain joins TRBV4-3 to TRBJ1-1, with 9 bases that match TRBD1. V was pared by 4 bases and J by 1 base, with 4 bases of the junction left unmatched. Germline assignment: CDR1 LGHNA and CDR2 YSLEER. This CDR3 spans 15 amino acids.

Here the CDR3 reads CASSLRGLAGSEQFF. The CDR3 bases are TGTGCCAGCAGCTTAAGGGGACTAGCGGGATCTGAGCAGTTCTTC. The chain combines TRBV7-9 with TRBJ2-1; 13 bases fit TRBD2. With V trimmed by 2 bases and J by 9 bases, 4 bases remained unmatched. CDR1 SEHNR and CDR2 FQNEAQ come from the germline V gene (reference sequence). The CDR3 runs to 15 residues. Supplemented by reference TRBV7-9 and TRBJ2-1, the full variable domain reads DTGVSQNPRHKITKRGQNVTFRCDPISEHNRLYWYRQTLGQGPEFLTYFQNEAQLEKSRLLSDRFSAERPKGSFSTLEIQRTEQGDSAMYLCASSLRGLAGSEQFFGPGTRLTVL.

V gene TRBV18 combines with J gene TRBJ2-5; TRBD1 is a possible D gene (6 bases). The CDR3 is 13 residues long. In germline, CDR1 is KGHSH, CDR2 LQKENI. V lost 4 bases, J lost 5 bases, and 11 bases lay in between. CDR3 in DNA: TGTGCCAGCTCACTTCAGGGGCAGGAGACCCAGTACTTC. Protein product: CASSLQGQETQYF.

V is TRBV5-1 and J is TRBJ1-5; a possible D gene is TRBD1 (6 bases). Germline lookup yields CDR1 SGHRS and CDR2 YFSETQ. V was shortened by 2 bases and J by 3 bases, with 9 bases between the two germline ends. This CDR3 region has 14 residues. The CDR3 DNA follows: TGCGCCAGCAGCTTTTCAGGGGACAATCAGCCCCAGCATTTT. This gives the protein CASSFSGDNQPQHF.

This clone was observed a few times. V gene TRBV27 combines with J gene TRBJ1-1; D unclear. The germline V gene has CDR1 MNHEY and CDR2 SMNVEV (reference sequence). The CDR3 is 13 amino acids. Trimming shortened V by 6 bases and J by 0 bases, and 8 bases separated the two germline ends. CDR3 region: CASSLLLNTEAFF. As DNA, the CDR3 is TGTGCCAGCAGCTTACTATTGAACACTGAAGCTTTCTTT.

This clone was seen a few times. This chain joins TRBV7-3 and TRBJ2-3; a possible D gene is TRBD2 (5 bases). V was cut by 5 bases and J by 3 bases, with 9 bases left in between. The CDR3 runs to 13 residues. The germline gives CDR1 SGHTA, CDR2 FQGTGA. The CDR3 bases are TGTGCCAGCAGCCTCGGGGTTACAGATACGCAGTATTTT. Encoded protein: CASSLGVTDTQYF.

The CDR3 region has the DNA TGCGCCAGCGCAGGGACTAGCCAAGAGACCCAGTACTTC. This gives the protein CASAGTSQETQYF. V usage is TRBV5-1 and J usage is TRBJ2-5; 8 bases line up with TRBD2. Per the germline V gene, CDR1 is SGHRS and CDR2 is YFSETQ. CDR3 length: 13 residues. V lost 7 bases to trimming and J lost 1 base; unmatched junction nucleotides: 3.

The V gene is TRBV27, the J gene TRBJ2-1, with 11 positions matching TRBD2. Germline-derived CDR1 and CDR2 are MNHEY and SMNVEV (reference sequence). The CDR3 spans 15 residues. Trimming at V came to 4 bases and at J to 9 bases, leaving 8 bases not matched to a gene. CDR3 loop: CASSSRLAGRSEQFF. CDR3 coding DNA: TGTGCCAGCAGTTCTCGACTAGCGGGAAGGAGTGAGCAGTTCTTC.

This clone has only a few counts. This chain connects TRBV7-9 to TRBJ1-1; D might be TRBD1 (6 bases). The CDR3 runs 13 residues. The germline V and J ends were trimmed by 4 bases and 5 bases, with 11 bases remaining between them. Germline V gene lookup returns CDR1 SEHNR and CDR2 FQNEAQ (reference sequence). Here the CDR3 DNA reads TGTGCCAGCAGCTCCGACAGGAGGACTGAAGCTTTCTTT. It is translated as CASSSDRRTEAFF. The full variable domain, rest sourced from reference TRBV7-9 and TRBJ1-1, is DTGVSQNPRHKITKRGQNVTFRCDPISEHNRLYWYRQTLGQGPEFLTYFQNEAQLEKSRLLSDRFSAERPKGSFSTLEIQRTEQGDSAMYLCASSSDRRTEAFFGQGTRLTVV.

This clone showed up just a few times. The rearrangement joins TRBV4-3 to TRBJ2-3; tentative D call: TRBD2 (5 bases). The CDR3 length is 18 residues. CDR1 and CDR2 from the germline V gene are LGHNA and YSLEER. V was cut by 0 bases and J by 2 bases, with 18 bases left in between. CDR3 residues: CASSQEYQRYYHTDTQYF. The CDR3 coding sequence is TGCGCCAGCAGCCAAGAGTACCAGCGGTATTATCACACAGATACGCAGTATTTT.

This clone was seen only a few times. The chain recombines TRBV9 with TRBJ1-1; D perhaps matches TRBD1 (5 bases). Per the germline V gene, CDR1 is SGDLS and CDR2 is YYNGEE. V was pared by 0 bases and J by 1 base, with 7 bases between. There are 14 residues in the CDR3. CDR3 residues: CASSVEQGNTEAFF. CDR3 DNA: TGTGCCAGCAGCGTAGAGCAGGGGAACACTGAAGCTTTCTTT.

This clone was seen a handful of times. This sequence joins TRBV30 and TRBJ1-2; 7 bases agree with TRBD1. The CDR3 length is 12 residues. Trimming cost V 2 bases and J 8 bases; bases outside gene matches: 5. Germline loops: CDR1 GTSNPN, CDR2 SVGIG (reference sequence). In nucleotides, the CDR3 is TGTGCCTGGAGTAGGGACAGCCGGGGCTACACCTTC. Translated: CAWSRDSRGYTF. Full variable domain (rest looked up from reference TRBV30 and TRBJ1-2): SQTIHQWPATLVQPVGSPLSLECTVEGTSNPNLYWYRQAAGRGLQLLFYSVGIGQISSEVPQNLSASRPQDRQFILSSKKLLLSDSGFYLCAWSRDSRGYTFGSGTRLTVV.

V gene TRBV28 combines with J gene TRBJ2-1, with D unresolved. The CDR3 length is 13 residues. Germline V gene sequence: CDR1 MDHEN, CDR2 SYDVKM. V was clipped by 8 bases and J by 2 bases, with 10 bases between them. The DNA of the CDR3 is TGTGCCAGCCAACCAACAGCCTACAATGAGCAGTTCTTC. It translates to CASQPTAYNEQFF.

The CDR3 DNA reads TGTGCCTGGAGTGTTGGGGGGAGTGCGGCTGAAGCTTTCTTT. Translating it yields CAWSVGGSAAEAFF. This chain uses TRBV30 with TRBJ1-1; perhaps TRBD1 as D (5 bases). This CDR3 has 14 residues. Trimming took off 0 bases at V and 6 bases at J, with 14 bases between the two ends. Germline V gene data show CDR1 as GTSNPN and CDR2 as SVGIG (reference sequence).

The J gene is TRBJ2-1, the V gene TRBV4-1; tentatively, D is TRBD2 (6 bases). CDR1 and CDR2 from the germline V gene are MGHRA and YSYEKL. Trimming stripped 1 base from V and 5 bases from J, with 15 bases between. CDR3 length: 16 amino acids. In DNA form, the CDR3 reads TGCGCCAGCAGCCAAGCCTTTAGCGGCGCAAACAATGAGCAGTTCTTC. This codes for CASSQAFSGANNEQFF.